This T cell receptor (beta chain) was retrieved from a study of blood T cells in healthy people across ages. Study conclusions and caveats: Whereas aged donors had fewer naive CD4+ cells, long-lived donors had more of them and higher diversity. A conclusive naive versus antigen-experienced comparison was prevented by the unsorted PBMCs.

The germline CDR1 and CDR2 sequences are MNHEY and SMNVEV (reference sequence). V was cut by 8 bases and J by 2 bases, with 23 bases left in between. The CDR3 is 17 amino acids. A word on this clonotype: Its antigen is not identified.

Each sample gave at least 7 million isolated PBMCs. Total RNA, at least 5.5 micrograms per sample, was extracted from PBMCs. Through a sample-barcoded 5' primer and a J-beta primer mix, a second PCR was run for roughly 7 to 11 cycles. TCRdb re-analysed the 5' RACE reads in MiXCR, keeping a single row per CDR3 protein. This sample has 750,000 to 950,000 distinct CDR3 sequences, with roughly 28% found just once. The same sample was also used in a study of T cells of mothers and their children.

The sequence was obtained from a woman in her forties in good health. The chain carries TRBV27 and TRBJ2-3; tentatively, D is TRBD1 (6 bases). What was sequenced was blood. CDR3 in amino acids: CASANYPGVQSTDTQYF. DNA of the CDR3: TGTGCCAGCGCCAATTACCCAGGGGTGCAATCCACAGATACGCAGTATTTT.